This T cell receptor beta chain was recovered during a study of shared clonotypes between healthy human individuals (dated by TCRdb to 2018 to 2021). Notes on the research overall: A couple of women and a few men aged 18 to 49 years were included in the cohort. The study deeply sequenced blood TCR repertoires of five healthy adults to estimate repertoire size and the extent of clonotype sharing between individuals. Libraries were prepared and TCR repertoires were sequenced by different laboratories using diverse techniques, in order to increase sequencing depth and limit assay-specific biases. Between about 0.94 and 8.9 billion PBMCs per donor were obtained by leukapheresis.

Using the deep immunoSEQ assay, TCR CDR3 regions were amplified from genomic DNA by multiplex PCR. Genomic DNA extracted from each cell subset was distributed evenly over all wells of several immunoSEQ 96-well plates, and each plate served as one replicate. For unsorted PBMC, each replicate PCR was loaded with about 280 ng genomic DNA, equivalent to 25,000 to 35,000 T cell genomes. Unsorted PBMC genomic DNA was sequenced across ten immunoSEQ deep assay plates. Purified libraries were quantified with a Qubit 3.0 fluorometer, sized on a Bioanalyzer 2100, and re-quantified with the KAPA Library Quantification kit. Each immunoSEQ 96-well plate was sequenced on its own single-read 150-cycle Illumina NextSeq 550 flow cell. The paper's data handling went like this. Because the immunoSEQ output included only junctional sequences and no quality scores, the filtering could not be the same as the filtering used for full-length reads. To assign V/J genes and CDR3, sequences were annotated using PyIR, a Python wrapper for IgBLAST v1.9, with IMGT germline references. Reads were removed for weak V/J assignments (E-value above 1e-6), missing CDR3, stop codons, out-of-frame junctions, or ambiguous translated residues. V3J clonotypes were defined by identical inferred V gene, J gene, and CDR3 amino acid sequence. Percentage overlap between repertoires was calculated by dividing the number of shared unique clonotypes by the size of the smaller repertoire. RTK rarefaction, the Chao1 estimator, and Recon v2.1 estimates of unobserved clonotypes were used to assess repertoire richness. As stored in TCRdb, this immuneACCESS dataset retains in-frame rearrangements with V and J assigned. A fraction of the clones does not appear; measured against another copy, unresolved V genes explain less than half of the discrepancy, and the remainder lacks a known reason. V, J and clone size derive from that table, while D and trimming were established from the DNA sequence. Across this sample there are more than 400,000 clones, with approximately 81% seen only once. Together, the top ten hold over 9.5% of the sample.

The donors were healthy, HIV-negative adults with no recently reported acute infections or vaccinations. Every donor was a Caucasian adult living in Nashville, Tennessee, USA. For unsorted samples, approximately 89 million PBMCs were counted, and genomic DNA was extracted using the QIAamp DNA Blood Mini kit. Blood was collected by leukapheresis, and PBMCs were isolated by Ficoll-Histopaque density gradient centrifugation and then cryopreserved in liquid nitrogen vapor phase. What the research found in general, with its limitations: Because the study included only a small number of donors, the genetic and exposure-history diversity represented was limited. Sampling was limited to blood, and TCR repertoires in tissue likely differ from TCR repertoires in blood. Pairwise subsampling indicated that sequencing depth was expected to affect the degree of clonotype sharing among donors.

This clone was counted ten times or more. Its cognate antigen has yet to be identified. Nothing much larger sits one base from this clone, and base qualities are not available. Additional DNA sequences in this sample encode the identical CDR3. Source material: PBMCs. The receptor comes from a woman aged 40-49 years in good health. Some clones in this sample may be carry-over from other donors' samples.

In nucleotides, the sequence is TGTGCCAGCTCACCAGGGCAGTCGGCAAGGGTAGCTTTCTTT. Translated, this is CASSPGQSARVAFF. The chain is assembled from TRBV18 and TRBJ1-1, with no D gene named confidently. V lost 2 bases and J lost 10 bases; the stretch between them is 17 bases long. From the germline V gene, CDR1 is KGHSH and CDR2 is LQKENI. The CDR3, from cysteine to phenylalanine, totals 14 residues. The entry retains the CDR3 DNA only, 42 bases that are in frame from base 1.